These T cell receptor beta chains were read from a single sample in a study of T cell repertoires in cytomegalovirus infection. No antigen is known for these receptors. TCRdb re-called the reads with MiXCR, one entry per CDR3 protein. The sample gives about 830,000 distinct CDR3 sequences, about 30% of which show up once; over 10% is in the top ten. Sequencing was performed on cultured CD8+ T cells from PBMCs, taken from culture after CMV antigen stimulation. Receptors originate from a human donor in good health (CMV status not recorded). Some clones in this sample may be carry-over from other donors' samples. The CDR3 runs from the conserved cysteine through the conserved F or W. The D gene is left open where the match is weak. The listing skips clone size in some rows; elsewhere it reads once, few, many or a size class.

V gene: TRBV10-3; D gene: TRBD2; J gene: TRBJ2-3; clone size: -; CDR3 protein: CAISDPLADPTDTQYF; CDR3 DNA: TGTGCCATCAGTGACCCACTAGCGGATCCCACAGATACGCAGTATTTT
V gene: TRBV12-3/TRBV12-4; D gene: -; J gene: TRBJ2-7; clone size: -; CDR3 protein: CASRDTLEQYF; CDR3 DNA: TGTGCCAGCAGAGACACCCTCGAGCAGTACTTC
V gene: TRBV7-6; D gene: -; J gene: TRBJ1-4; clone size: -; CDR3 protein: CASSLRGGGHEKLFF; CDR3 DNA: TGTGCCAGCAGCTTACGGGGAGGGGGTCATGAAAAACTGTTTTTT
V gene: TRBV27; D gene: -; J gene: TRBJ2-1; clone size: many; CDR3 protein: CASSNPRSSAYNEQFF; CDR3 DNA: TGTGCCAGCAGTAACCCTCGGTCCTCTGCCTACAATGAGCAGTTCTTC
V gene: TRBV5-4; D gene: -; J gene: TRBJ1-2; clone size: -; CDR3 protein: CASSRDGTLYGYTF; CDR3 DNA: TGTGCCAGCAGCCGGGACGGGACCCTCTATGGCTACACCTTC
V gene: TRBV20-1; D gene: -; J gene: TRBJ2-5; clone size: -; CDR3 protein: CSAARTGRETQYF; CDR3 DNA: TGCAGTGCTGCTAGAACAGGGAGAGAGACCCAGTACTTC
V gene: TRBV27; D gene: -; J gene: TRBJ1-5; clone size: -; CDR3 protein: CASSSLQGNQPQHF; CDR3 DNA: TGTGCCAGCAGTTCCCTGCAGGGAAATCAGCCCCAGCATTTT
V gene: TRBV7-9; D gene: -; J gene: TRBJ1-5; clone size: -; CDR3 protein: CASSLDGPRQPQHF; CDR3 DNA: TGTGCCAGCAGCTTAGATGGCCCCAGGCAGCCCCAGCATTTT
V gene: TRBV7-6; D gene: -; J gene: TRBJ2-3; clone size: few; CDR3 protein: CASSTRTTGADTQYF; CDR3 DNA: TGTGCCAGCAGCACCCGGACTACTGGTGCAGATACGCAGTATTTT
V gene: TRBV12-3/TRBV12-4; D gene: -; J gene: TRBJ2-1; clone size: many; CDR3 protein: CASSPGPYNEQFF; CDR3 DNA: TGTGCCAGCAGCCCCGGGCCCTACAATGAGCAGTTCTTC
V gene: TRBV7-8; D gene: TRBD2; J gene: TRBJ2-1; clone size: many; CDR3 protein: CASSLGLAGGSYEQFF; CDR3 DNA: TGTGCCAGCAGCTTAGGGCTAGCGGGGGGAAGCTATGAGCAGTTCTTC
V gene: TRBV7-4; D gene: -; J gene: TRBJ2-5; clone size: -; CDR3 protein: CASSLGSTQETQYF; CDR3 DNA: TGTGCCAGCAGCTTAGGGTCCACTCAAGAGACCCAGTACTTC
V gene: TRBV7-2; D gene: -; J gene: TRBJ2-3; clone size: many; CDR3 protein: CASSPPLGPESDTQYF; CDR3 DNA: TGTGCCAGCAGCCCCCCCTTAGGGCCGGAGAGCGATACGCAGTATTTT
V gene: TRBV20-1; D gene: TRBD1; J gene: TRBJ1-1; clone size: -; CDR3 protein: CSARSPGTAVNEAFF; CDR3 DNA: TGCAGTGCTAGGTCGCCTGGGACAGCCGTTAATGAAGCTTTCTTT
V gene: TRBV27; D gene: TRBD2; J gene: TRBJ2-7; clone size: -; CDR3 protein: CASSWMGGDEQYF; CDR3 DNA: TGTGCCAGCAGTTGGATGGGGGGGGACGAGCAGTACTTC
V gene: TRBV2; D gene: -; J gene: TRBJ2-1; clone size: many; CDR3 protein: CASTLGGRRSYNEQFF; CDR3 DNA: TGTGCCAGCACACTCGGGGGACGGCGCTCCTACAATGAGCAGTTCTTC
V gene: TRBV2; D gene: -; J gene: TRBJ1-4; clone size: -; CDR3 protein: CATWDHRGEKLFF; CDR3 DNA: TGTGCCACTTGGGACCATCGAGGTGAAAAACTGTTTTTT
V gene: TRBV14; D gene: -; J gene: TRBJ2-2; clone size: -; CDR3 protein: CASSQPGSGTGELFF; CDR3 DNA: TGTGCCAGCAGCCAACCAGGGTCTGGCACCGGGGAGCTGTTTTTT
V gene: TRBV7-3; D gene: -; J gene: TRBJ2-3; clone size: many; CDR3 protein: CASSLAGGGPDTQYF; CDR3 DNA: TGTGCCAGCAGCTTAGCAGGGGGGGGTCCAGATACGCAGTATTTT
V gene: TRBV29-1; D gene: TRBD1; J gene: TRBJ1-2; clone size: -; CDR3 protein: CSDGTVEYSDGYTF; CDR3 DNA: TGCAGCGATGGGACAGTCGAATACTCTGATGGCTACACCTTC
V gene: TRBV28; D gene: -; J gene: TRBJ2-1; clone size: -; CDR3 protein: CASSYHPGDNEQFF; CDR3 DNA: TGTGCCAGCAGTTACCACCCCGGAGACAATGAGCAGTTCTTC
V gene: TRBV6-2/TRBV6-3; D gene: -; J gene: TRBJ1-2; clone size: -; CDR3 protein: CASSYGGHYGYTF; CDR3 DNA: TGTGCCAGCAGTTACGGCGGCCACTATGGCTACACCTTC
V gene: TRBV6-6; D gene: -; J gene: TRBJ2-1; clone size: -; CDR3 protein: CASTHRTYNEQFF; CDR3 DNA: TGTGCCAGCACTCACAGGACCTACAATGAGCAGTTCTTC
V gene: TRBV6-1; D gene: -; J gene: TRBJ1-4; clone size: few; CDR3 protein: CASSEAPRTNEKLFF; CDR3 DNA: TGTGCCAGCAGTGAAGCGCCAAGGACTAATGAAAAACTGTTTTTT
V gene: TRBV24-1; D gene: -; J gene: TRBJ2-5; clone size: few; CDR3 protein: CATSDFGGGAQYF; CDR3 DNA: TGTGCCACCAGTGACTTTGGAGGTGGGGCCCAGTACTTC
V gene: TRBV27; D gene: TRBD2; J gene: TRBJ2-7; clone size: -; CDR3 protein: CASMVRGDYEQYF; CDR3 DNA: TGTGCCAGCATGGTGCGGGGGGACTACGAGCAGTACTTC
V gene: TRBV7-6; D gene: -; J gene: TRBJ2-7; clone size: many; CDR3 protein: CASSLALGGPPYEQYF; CDR3 DNA: TGTGCCAGCAGCTTAGCGCTGGGGGGGCCGCCCTACGAGCAGTACTTC
V gene: TRBV15; D gene: -; J gene: TRBJ1-6; clone size: -; CDR3 protein: CATSAQEVRIGGNSPLHF; CDR3 DNA: TGTGCCACCAGCGCTCAGGAAGTAAGAATCGGGGGCAATTCACCCCTCCACTTT
V gene: TRBV6-5; D gene: -; J gene: TRBJ1-2; clone size: -; CDR3 protein: CATYREGGSNYGYTF; CDR3 DNA: TGTGCCACCTACAGGGAAGGAGGGTCCAACTATGGCTACACCTTC
V gene: TRBV12-3/TRBV12-4; D gene: -; J gene: TRBJ1-2; clone size: -; CDR3 protein: CASRFGLGYTF; CDR3 DNA: TGTGCCAGCAGATTCGGGCTGGGCTACACCTTC
V gene: TRBV2; D gene: -; J gene: TRBJ1-1; clone size: once; CDR3 protein: CASSEPWDVGTEAFF; CDR3 DNA: TGTGCCAGCAGTGAACCCTGGGACGTGGGAACTGAAGCTTTCTTT
V gene: TRBV28; D gene: TRBD1; J gene: TRBJ2-1; clone size: -; CDR3 protein: CASSSITNSPGQGYNEQFF; CDR3 DNA: TGTGCCAGCAGTTCAATTACTAACTCTCCGGGACAGGGCTACAATGAGCAGTTCTTC
V gene: TRBV6-8; D gene: -; J gene: TRBJ1-2; clone size: -; CDR3 protein: CASSYSSSPMGQILYGYTF; CDR3 DNA: TGTGCCAGCAGTTACTCGAGTAGCCCCATGGGGCAGATTCTTTATGGCTACACCTTC
V gene: TRBV20-1; D gene: -; J gene: TRBJ2-7; clone size: -; CDR3 protein: CSAVGRENYEQYF; CDR3 DNA: TGCAGTGCCGTGGGGAGAGAGAACTACGAGCAGTACTTC
V gene: TRBV7-9; D gene: -; J gene: TRBJ1-6; clone size: few; CDR3 protein: CASRPGNSPLHF; CDR3 DNA: TGTGCCAGCCGCCCGGGGAATTCACCCCTCCACTTT
V gene: TRBV11-3; D gene: TRBD2; J gene: TRBJ2-5; clone size: -; CDR3 protein: CASSLDRTSPQGTQYF; CDR3 DNA: TGTGCCAGCAGCTTAGACCGGACTAGCCCTCAGGGGACCCAGTACTTC
V gene: TRBV7-6; D gene: -; J gene: TRBJ2-2; clone size: few; CDR3 protein: CASSLEGVSENTGELFF; CDR3 DNA: TGTGCCAGCAGCTTAGAGGGTGTGTCTGAGAACACCGGGGAGCTGTTTTTT
V gene: TRBV5-5; D gene: TRBD2; J gene: TRBJ2-1; clone size: -; CDR3 protein: CASSWREKWTSGYNEQFF; CDR3 DNA: TGTGCCAGCAGCTGGCGGGAAAAGTGGACTAGCGGTTACAATGAGCAGTTCTTC
V gene: TRBV6-6; D gene: -; J gene: TRBJ1-6; clone size: once; CDR3 protein: CASIPQNNSPLHF; CDR3 DNA: TGTGCCAGCATCCCCCAGAATAATTCACCCCTCCACTTT
V gene: TRBV19; D gene: -; J gene: TRBJ1-1; clone size: -; CDR3 protein: CASSIAVLSYPWMNTEAFF; CDR3 DNA: TGTGCCAGTAGTATAGCGGTGCTCAGTTACCCTTGGATGAACACTGAAGCTTTCTTT
V gene: TRBV5-5; D gene: -; J gene: TRBJ1-3; clone size: -; CDR3 protein: CASSWGRERNTIYF; CDR3 DNA: TGTGCCAGCAGCTGGGGCAGGGAGAGAAACACCATATATTTT
V gene: TRBV12-3/TRBV12-4; D gene: TRBD1; J gene: TRBJ1-1; clone size: -; CDR3 protein: CASSIQGALNTEAFF; CDR3 DNA: TGTGCCAGCAGTATTCAGGGGGCCCTGAACACTGAAGCTTTCTTT
V gene: TRBV5-1; D gene: -; J gene: TRBJ1-1; clone size: -; CDR3 protein: CASENPGLNTEAFF; CDR3 DNA: TGCGCCAGCGAAAACCCGGGGCTGAACACTGAAGCTTTCTTT
V gene: TRBV27; D gene: -; J gene: TRBJ2-3; clone size: -; CDR3 protein: CASSSTLNTQYF; CDR3 DNA: TGTGCCAGCAGTTCGACCCTAAATACGCAGTATTTT
V gene: TRBV27; D gene: -; J gene: TRBJ1-5; clone size: -; CDR3 protein: CASSLRGGGAYQPQHF; CDR3 DNA: TGTGCCAGCAGTTTAAGAGGTGGAGGGGCCTATCAGCCCCAGCATTTT
V gene: TRBV7-6; D gene: -; J gene: TRBJ2-5; clone size: few; CDR3 protein: CASSLGGGGAETQYF; CDR3 DNA: TGTGCCAGCAGCTTAGGTGGAGGGGGCGCGGAGACCCAGTACTTC
V gene: TRBV19; D gene: -; J gene: TRBJ1-5; clone size: -; CDR3 protein: CASTPRTNQPQHF; CDR3 DNA: TGTGCCAGTACCCCTCGGACAAATCAGCCCCAGCATTTT
V gene: TRBV24-1; D gene: TRBD1; J gene: TRBJ2-1; clone size: once; CDR3 protein: CATSETGTGYAWPPYNEQFF; CDR3 DNA: TGTGCCACCAGTGAAACCGGGACAGGGTATGCATGGCCGCCGTACAATGAGCAGTTCTTC
V gene: TRBV11-2; D gene: -; J gene: TRBJ2-5; clone size: -; CDR3 protein: CASSLTEGETQYF; CDR3 DNA: TGTGCCAGCAGCTTAACCGAAGGGGAGACCCAGTACTTC